This is a list of T cell receptor beta chains from one sample in a study of CD8+ T cells in alopecia areata. Method: immunoSEQ multiplex PCR; TCRdb's copy keeps in-frame clones and lacks some. The data hold 150,000 to 200,000 clones, with about 65% observed a single time. This specimen was CD4+ T cells sorted from blood, taken around week 50, from a patient treated with tofacitinib. The origin of the receptors is a human donor with alopecia areata. Each CDR3 is given with its conserved first and last residue. The D gene is left open where the match is weak. The size of a clone is reported for some rows only, either as once, few or many, or as a class for expanded clones.

J | size | V | D | CDR3 | DNA
TRBJ2-2 | NA | TRBV30 | TRBD2 | CAWSTGLAGGLSPGELFF | TGTGCCTGGAGCACCGGACTAGCGGGGGGGCTATCGCCCGGGGAGCTGTTTTTT
TRBJ2-4 | NA | TRBV15 | NA | CATSRDRAISNIQYF | TGTGCCACCAGCAGAGATCGAGCGATTAGTAACATTCAGTACTTC
TRBJ2-7 | NA | TRBV29-1 | TRBD1 | CSVVTGVSYEQYF | TGCAGCGTTGTTACAGGGGTATCCTACGAGCAGTACTTC
TRBJ1-1 | NA | TRBV27 | TRBD1 | CASSSATGTVMNTEAFF | TGTGCCAGCAGTTCCGCGACCGGGACAGTGATGAACACTGAAGCTTTCTTT
TRBJ2-4 | medium-sized | TRBV11-2 | TRBD1 | CASSTRTGGVAKNIQYF | TGTGCCAGCAGCACCCGGACAGGCGGTGTAGCCAAAAACATTCAGTACTTC
TRBJ1-6 | NA | TRBV6-5 | TRBD1 | CASSFRDRGPHSPLHF | TGTGCCAGCAGTTTCCGGGACAGGGGTCCCCATTCACCCCTCCACTTT
TRBJ2-1 | few | TRBV28 | NA | CASSFGGTLWEQFF | TGTGCCAGCAGTTTCGGGGGAACGTTGTGGGAGCAGTTCTTC
TRBJ2-5 | NA | TRBV30 | NA | CAWSGQLQETQYF | TGTGCCTGGAGTGGACAGTTACAAGAGACCCAGTACTTC
TRBJ2-2 | NA | TRBV4-3 | NA | CASRVGSNTGELFF | TGCGCCAGCAGAGTGGGGTCGAACACCGGGGAGCTGTTTTTT
TRBJ2-5 | NA | TRBV5-1 | NA | CASSLESPKETQYF | TGCGCCAGCAGCTTGGAAAGTCCCAAAGAGACCCAGTACTTC
TRBJ2-5 | NA | TRBV5-6 | TRBD1 | CASSFTWDRASRETQYF | TGTGCCAGCAGCTTCACCTGGGACAGGGCCTCCCGAGAGACCCAGTACTTC
TRBJ1-1 | NA | TRBV15 | NA | CATSRRENTEAFF | TGTGCCACCAGCAGGCGGGAGAACACTGAAGCTTTCTTT
TRBJ1-2 | NA | TRBV5-5 | NA | CASSLENSNYGYTF | TGTGCCAGCAGCTTGGAGAACAGCAACTATGGCTACACCTTC
TRBJ1-2 | NA | TRBV29-1 | NA | CSVEHSNYGYTF | TGCAGCGTTGAACACTCTAACTATGGCTACACCTTC
TRBJ2-5 | NA | TRBV2 | TRBD2 | CASRLGTSGGETQYF | TGTGCCAGCAGGCTTGGGACTAGCGGTGGCGAGACCCAGTACTTC
TRBJ1-2 | NA | TRBV30 | TRBD1 | CAWSNGGQATGYTF | TGTGCCTGGAGTAATGGCGGACAGGCGACGGGCTACACCTTC
TRBJ2-6 | few | TRBV7-2 | NA | CASSFPGPGANVLTF | TGTGCCAGCAGCTTTCCCGGACCCGGGGCCAACGTCCTGACTTTC
TRBJ2-1 | NA | TRBV7-2 | NA | CASRPPGGRGTYNEQFF | TGTGCCAGCAGACCCCCCGGGGGGCGGGGTACCTACAATGAGCAGTTCTTC
TRBJ2-5 | NA | TRBV7-6 | NA | CASSLDRRNTQYF | TGTGCCAGCAGCTTAGATCGTAGGAACACCCAGTACTTC
TRBJ1-5 | NA | TRBV30 | NA | CAWSVGQRNQPQHF | TGTGCCTGGAGTGTTGGACAGCGCAATCAGCCCCAGCATTTT
TRBJ1-6 | few | TRBV10-3 | TRBD1 | CAISWDRNNSPLHF | TGTGCCATCAGCTGGGACAGAAATAATTCACCCCTCCACTTT
TRBJ2-3 | few | TRBV29-1 | TRBD2 | CSVGTSRGDTQYF | TGCAGCGTTGGGACTAGTCGGGGAGATACGCAGTATTTT
TRBJ1-5 | NA | TRBV7-2 | NA | CASSSGLPHRQPQHF | TGTGCCAGCAGCTCGGGACTTCCTCATCGCCAGCCCCAGCATTTT
TRBJ1-1 | NA | TRBV29-1 | NA | CSGYNTEAFF | TGCAGCGGATATAACACTGAAGCTTTCTTT
TRBJ1-4 | NA | TRBV15 | NA | CATSRSSATNEKLFF | TGTGCCACCAGCAGGTCTTCTGCAACTAATGAAAAACTGTTTTTT
TRBJ1-6 | NA | TRBV6-1 | TRBD1 | CASSAGTGGRSPLHF | TGTGCCAGCAGCGCCGGGACAGGGGGTAGGTCACCCCTCCACTTT
TRBJ1-2 | few | TRBV4-1 | TRBD1 | CASSPQGGGYGYTF | TGCGCCAGCAGCCCCCAGGGGGGAGGCTATGGCTACACCTTC
TRBJ1-5 | NA | TRBV6-1 | NA | CASRGTPGQPQHF | TGTGCCAGCCGCGGGACACCCGGTCAGCCCCAGCATTTT
TRBJ2-3 | NA | TRBV30 | NA | CAWSRGGAPTDTQYF | TGTGCCTGGAGTCGCGGCGGCGCCCCCACAGATACGCAGTATTTT
TRBJ2-3 | NA | TRBV29-1 | NA | CSVEDRVAENTDTQYF | TGCAGCGTTGAAGATCGAGTAGCGGAAAACACAGATACGCAGTATTTT
TRBJ2-5 | NA | TRBV5-1 | NA | CASSLGTGEETQYF | TGCGCCAGCAGCTTGGGGACGGGAGAAGAGACCCAGTACTTC
TRBJ1-2 | NA | TRBV30 | NA | CAWSDSAQGGYTF | TGTGCCTGGAGTGATAGTGCCCAGGGTGGCTACACCTTC
TRBJ2-5 | NA | TRBV14 | NA | CASSPPGVGVETQYF | TGTGCCAGCAGCCCCCCAGGGGTAGGGGTGGAGACCCAGTACTTC
TRBJ1-2 | NA | TRBV27 | NA | CASSREGSYGYTF | TGTGCCAGCAGTAGGGAAGGGTCCTATGGCTACACCTTC
TRBJ2-2 | NA | TRBV11-2 | NA | CASSLGSFANTGELFF | TGTGCCAGCAGCTTAGGCAGCTTCGCGAACACCGGGGAGCTGTTTTTT
TRBJ2-3 | NA | TRBV10-2 | NA | CASSERGRTDTQYF | TGCGCCAGCAGTGAGCGGGGGCGCACAGATACGCAGTATTTT
TRBJ1-4 | NA | TRBV30 | NA | CAWGQDRYSTNEKLFF | TGTGCCTGGGGCCAGGACAGATATTCAACTAATGAAAAACTGTTTTTT
TRBJ1-2 | NA | TRBV29-1 | NA | CSVEIQGNYGYTF | TGCAGCGTTGAAATTCAGGGGAACTATGGCTACACCTTC
TRBJ2-1 | few | TRBV29-1 | NA | CSVEAQGGHEQFF | TGCAGCGTTGAAGCCCAGGGTGGCCATGAGCAGTTCTTC
TRBJ2-4 | NA | TRBV30 | NA | CAWSGTATSQNIQYF | TGTGCCTGGAGCGGGACCGCTACATCTCAAAACATTCAGTACTTC
TRBJ1-1 | NA | TRBV29-1 | NA | CSVDPGRTNCF | TGCAGCGTCGATCCGGGACGGACAAATTGTTTT
TRBJ1-2 | NA | TRBV29-1 | NA | CSVESYGYTF | TGCAGCGTTGAGAGCTATGGCTACACCTTC
TRBJ1-5 | NA | TRBV6-5 | NA | CASSGVVGQPQHF | TGTGCCAGCAGTGGGGTAGTGGGCCAGCCCCAGCATTTT
TRBJ1-6 | NA | TRBV4-3 | NA | CASSQDARRGGNSPLHF | TGCGCCAGCAGCCAAGATGCTCGTAGGGGTGGGAATTCACCCCTCCACTTT
TRBJ2-7 | NA | TRBV30 | TRBD2 | CAWSVLGTSGEQYF | TGTGCCTGGAGTGTATTGGGGACTAGCGGCGAGCAGTACTTC